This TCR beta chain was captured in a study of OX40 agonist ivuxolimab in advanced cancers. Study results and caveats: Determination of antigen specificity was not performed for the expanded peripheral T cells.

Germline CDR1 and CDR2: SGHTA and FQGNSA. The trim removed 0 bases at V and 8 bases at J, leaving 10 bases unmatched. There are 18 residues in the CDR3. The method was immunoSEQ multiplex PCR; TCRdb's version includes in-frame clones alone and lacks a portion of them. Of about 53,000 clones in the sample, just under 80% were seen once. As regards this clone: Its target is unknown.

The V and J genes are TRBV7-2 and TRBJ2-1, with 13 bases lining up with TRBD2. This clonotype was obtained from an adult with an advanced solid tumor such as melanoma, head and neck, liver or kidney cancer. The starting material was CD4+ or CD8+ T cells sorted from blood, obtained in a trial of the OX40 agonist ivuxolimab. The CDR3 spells CASSLAPTSGGVRDEQFF. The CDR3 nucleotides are TGTGCCAGCAGCTTAGCCCCCACTAGCGGGGGGGTGAGGGATGAGCAGTTCTTC.